The sequence of this TCR beta chain was determined in a study of cytomegalovirus exposure and HLA in healthy donors. Notes on the study in general: What TCR beta sequences reportedly achieved was accurate prediction of HLA-A and HLA-B alleles in most subjects. Among immune exposure information, only CMV serostatus was available. Earlier analysis looked at TCR beta V segments, and most were productive about 90% or about 30% of the time.

CDR3 length: 13 amino acids. Trimming removed 5 bases at V and 2 bases at J, with 9 bases between. Per the germline V gene, CDR1 is SEHNR and CDR2 is FQNEAQ (reference sequence). The donors gave bone marrow, and they were healthy. The PCR ran on 60 Vbeta and 13 Jbeta primers. Some clones are missing from TCRdb's copy, which holds only in-frame ones; the method was immunoSEQ multiplex PCR. In the table there are some 190,000 clones, 70% to 90% of which are singletons. As to this clone: Its cognate antigen is unknown.

The chain couples TRBV7-9 to TRBJ2-5; D may be TRBD2 (6 bases). The material sequenced was PBMCs. The receptor was isolated from a male donor in good health and CMV-seronegative. This CDR3 is CASSVLAQETQYF. The CDR3 DNA is TGTGCCAGCAGCGTACTAGCACAAGAGACCCAGTACTTC.